The text below deals with one TCR beta chain. These data belong to a study of T cells in tumors after PD-1 blockade. Clones were read by immunoSEQ multiplex PCR, and TCRdb kept only the in-frame ones, dropping some. Altogether more than 40,000 clones are present, more than 65% being singletons, with the ten largest covering 8% to 10%. The length of the CDR3 is 14 residues. Germline-derived CDR1 and CDR2 are LNHNV and YYDKDF (reference sequence). V lost 3 bases, J lost 10 bases, and 6 bases stayed unmatched. Sequenced here: PBMCs, sampled before anti-PD-1 therapy. V is TRBV15 and J is TRBJ2-2, with 9 bases matching TRBD1. The TCR sequence derives from a human donor with advanced basal cell or squamous cell carcinoma (not recorded which). CDR3 coding DNA: TGTGCCACCAGCAGCTCCGGGACAGGGATGGAGCTGTTTTTT. This encodes CATSSSGTGMELFF. Looking up the rest from reference TRBV15 and TRBJ2-2 gives the full variable domain: DAMVIQNPRYQVTQFGKPVTLSCSQTLNHNVMYWYQQKSSQAPKLLFHYYDKDFNNEADTPDNFQSRRPNTSFCFLDIRSPGLGDTAMYLCATSSSGTGMELFFGEGSRLTVL.